Each of the 6 T cell receptor beta chains below was sequenced from the same sample in a study of cytomegalovirus exposure and HLA in healthy donors. Repertoires were generated with immunoSEQ multiplex PCR, while TCRdb's copy carries only in-frame clones and drops some. The repertoire holds tens of thousands of clones, with under 95% as singletons. Material for sequencing was PBMCs. The source is a woman younger than 30 in good health and CMV-seronegative.

V gene TRBV6-4 combines with J gene TRBJ2-1, with 10 bases identical to TRBD2. Germline CDR1 is MRHNA and CDR2 is SNTAGT. This CDR3 is 15 amino acids long. With 6 bases clipped from V and 5 bases from J, the junction kept 7 bases outside the gene matches. The chain's CDR3 is CASSPTSGVNNEQFF. The CDR3, as DNA: TGTGCCAGCAGCCCCACTAGCGGGGTAAACAATGAGCAGTTCTTC.

The CDR3 loop is CASRSPYLSGTKLYSNQPQHF. As DNA, the CDR3 is TGTGCCAGCAGGTCCCCTTATCTCTCCGGGACAAAGCTTTATAGCAATCAGCCCCAGCATTTT. This chain connects TRBV21-1 to TRBJ1-5; TRBD1, the D gene given by the table, was not confirmed from the DNA. TRBV21-1 is shown as a pseudogene. This CDR3 is 21 amino acids long.

The chain couples TRBV4-2 to TRBJ2-1; 11 bases are shared with TRBD2. V lost 4 bases and J lost 15; bases outside the gene matches: 14. Germline CDR1 is LGHNA and CDR2 is YNFKEQ. The CDR3 length is 15 residues. This CDR3 is CASSPDGSGGAVPFF. CDR3 DNA: TGTGCCAGCAGCCCAGACGGTAGCGGGGGGGCCGTTCCGTTCTTC.

The chain couples TRBV28 to TRBJ2-7; 9 bases fit TRBD2. The CDR3 spans 15 residues. The germline CDR1 and CDR2 sequences are MDHEN and SYDVKM. V lost 1 base, J lost 3 bases, and 4 bases stayed unmatched. The CDR3, as DNA: TGTGCCAGCAGTTTATATAGCGGGAGTGACTACGAGCAGTACTTC. Translation: CASSLYSGSDYEQYF.

This chain links TRBV4-1 with TRBJ2-2; D is ambiguous. CDR1 and CDR2 from the germline V gene are MGHRA and YSYEKL. The CDR3 consists of 12 residues. Trimming took 3 bases from V and 7 from J, leaving 6 bases between them. The CDR3 here is CASSQAVGELFF. The CDR3 region has the DNA TGCGCCAGCAGCCAGGCTGTCGGGGAGCTGTTTTTT.

The genes are TRBV29-1 and TRBJ2-7, with a weak D call TRBD1 (6 bases). CDR1 and CDR2 from the germline V gene are SQVTM and ANQGSEA. The CDR3 is 15 residues long. V dropped 0 bases and J dropped 5 bases, with 17 bases sitting between them. The chain's CDR3 is CSVEDLIQGNNEQYF. CDR3 in DNA: TGCAGCGTTGAAGATCTCATACAGGGAAATAACGAGCAGTACTTC.